Listed below are T cell receptor beta chains from one sample, sequenced in a study of blood T cell repertoires in COVID-19. Clones were sequenced by immunoSEQ multiplex PCR, and TCRdb holds only the in-frame ones, with some missing. This table has roughly 200,000 clones, 70% to 90% appearing once. Sequencing was performed on PBMCs or T cells enriched from blood (not recorded which). The receptor source for this set is a middle-aged woman with acute COVID-19. Each CDR3 is given with its conserved first and last residue. Each record gives: V gene, J gene, clone size, D gene, CDR3 DNA, CDR3 protein. A D gene is named only where the DNA matches it firmly. Only part of the rows carry a size: once, few, many, or a class if the clone is expanded.

v_call: TRBV12-3/TRBV12-4; j_call: TRBJ1-4; clone_size: once; d_call: TRBD1; cdr3_nt: TGTGCCAGCAGGGAAACAGGGGAGGAAAAACTGTTTTTT; cdr3_aa: CASRETGEEKLFF
v_call: TRBV19; j_call: TRBJ1-2; clone_size: NA; d_call: NA; cdr3_nt: TGTGCCAGTAGTATAGTCAGCGGAGGCTACACCTTC; cdr3_aa: CASSIVSGGYTF
v_call: TRBV27; j_call: TRBJ2-1; clone_size: NA; d_call: NA; cdr3_nt: TGTGCCAGCAGTTTATCGGGAGCGGGCAACTACAATGAGCAGTTCTTC; cdr3_aa: CASSLSGAGNYNEQFF
v_call: TRBV7-6; j_call: TRBJ1-6; clone_size: NA; d_call: NA; cdr3_nt: TGTGCCAGCAGCTTAGTGGGGGCAGGGGAAGGTTCACCCCTCCACTTT; cdr3_aa: CASSLVGAGEGSPLHF
v_call: TRBV10-1; j_call: TRBJ2-2; clone_size: NA; d_call: NA; cdr3_nt: TGCGCCAGCAGTGAGGAGGATACGAACACCGGGGAGCTGTTTTTT; cdr3_aa: CASSEEDTNTGELFF
v_call: TRBV5-5; j_call: TRBJ1-4; clone_size: NA; d_call: NA; cdr3_nt: TGTGCCAGCAGCTTGGCGGGGTTAAGGGAAAAACTGTTTTTT; cdr3_aa: CASSLAGLREKLFF
v_call: TRBV7-9; j_call: TRBJ1-1; clone_size: NA; d_call: NA; cdr3_nt: TGTGCCAGCAGCTTACCTCCGGGCCGGGAAGGGAACACTGAAGCTTTCTTT; cdr3_aa: CASSLPPGREGNTEAFF
v_call: TRBV7-3; j_call: TRBJ1-1; clone_size: once; d_call: TRBD1; cdr3_nt: TGTGCCAGCAGCCGCAATCAGGGGGCGGGAACTGAAGCTTTCTTT; cdr3_aa: CASSRNQGAGTEAFF
v_call: TRBV6-5; j_call: TRBJ1-2; clone_size: once; d_call: TRBD1; cdr3_nt: TGTGCCAGCAGTCGACAGGGGACTAACTATGGCTACACCTTC; cdr3_aa: CASSRQGTNYGYTF
v_call: TRBV19; j_call: TRBJ1-5; clone_size: NA; d_call: NA; cdr3_nt: TGTGCCAGTACCTATCGACCGGGGAATCAGCCCCAGCATTTT; cdr3_aa: CASTYRPGNQPQHF
v_call: TRBV12-2; j_call: TRBJ1-1; clone_size: NA; d_call: NA; cdr3_nt: TGTGCAAGTCGCTCAAACCACAGGGGGCCCGGCCGGGAGAACACTGAAGCTTTCTTT; cdr3_aa: CASRSNHRGPGRENTEAFF
v_call: TRBV7-6; j_call: TRBJ1-1; clone_size: NA; d_call: TRBD1; cdr3_nt: TGTGCCAGCAGCTTAGAGGGACAGAGAAACACTGAAGCTTTCTTT; cdr3_aa: CASSLEGQRNTEAFF
v_call: TRBV7-9; j_call: TRBJ1-1; clone_size: NA; d_call: TRBD1; cdr3_nt: TGTGCCAGCACCTTGGGTGCGGACAGGGAAGCTTTCTTT; cdr3_aa: CASTLGADREAFF
v_call: TRBV15; j_call: TRBJ2-2; clone_size: few; d_call: NA; cdr3_nt: TGTGCCACCAGCCGGACAGCCGACACCGGGGAGCTGTTTTTT; cdr3_aa: CATSRTADTGELFF
v_call: TRBV3-1/TRBV3-2; j_call: TRBJ1-5; clone_size: NA; d_call: NA; cdr3_nt: TGTGCCAGCAGCCAAGGACAGGTTCGTAGCAATCAGCCCCAGCATTTT; cdr3_aa: CASSQGQVRSNQPQHF
v_call: TRBV7-2; j_call: TRBJ1-2; clone_size: NA; d_call: TRBD1; cdr3_nt: TGTGCCAGCAGCTCGAGAGCCCCGTCCAGGGGGCAGGACTATGGCTACACCTTC; cdr3_aa: CASSSRAPSRGQDYGYTF
v_call: TRBV6-5; j_call: TRBJ1-6; clone_size: NA; d_call: NA; cdr3_nt: TGTGCCAGCATGAACAGGTTTTATAATTCACCCCTCCACTTT; cdr3_aa: CASMNRFYNSPLHF
v_call: TRBV10-3; j_call: TRBJ1-5; clone_size: NA; d_call: NA; cdr3_nt: TGTGCCATCAGTGCCGGTAGTTTAAACAATCAGCCCCAGCATTTT; cdr3_aa: CAISAGSLNNQPQHF
v_call: TRBV28; j_call: TRBJ1-1; clone_size: once; d_call: NA; cdr3_nt: TGTGCCAGCCGTGACACTGAAGCTTTCTTT; cdr3_aa: CASRDTEAFF
v_call: TRBV4-1; j_call: TRBJ1-2; clone_size: NA; d_call: NA; cdr3_nt: TGCGCCAGCAGCCAACCTTATTCCGGCTACACCTTC; cdr3_aa: CASSQPYSGYTF
v_call: TRBV7-3; j_call: TRBJ2-1; clone_size: NA; d_call: TRBD1; cdr3_nt: TGTGCCAGCAGCTCATGGACAGGGGCCTACAATGAGCAGTTCTTC; cdr3_aa: CASSSWTGAYNEQFF
v_call: TRBV7-9; j_call: TRBJ2-1; clone_size: few; d_call: TRBD2; cdr3_nt: TGTGCCAGCAGCCCCACCAGTCTAGCGGGGGAAAATGAGCAGTTCTTC; cdr3_aa: CASSPTSLAGENEQFF
v_call: TRBV4-1; j_call: TRBJ2-3; clone_size: once; d_call: TRBD1; cdr3_nt: TGCGCCAGCAGCCGCGCAACAGGGGGAAGCACAGATACGCAGTATTTT; cdr3_aa: CASSRATGGSTDTQYF
v_call: TRBV6-4; j_call: TRBJ2-2; clone_size: NA; d_call: TRBD2; cdr3_nt: TGTGCCAGCAGTGAAAGACTAGCGGGGGCTCGTTGGACCGGGGAGCTGTTTTTT; cdr3_aa: CASSERLAGARWTGELFF
v_call: TRBV11-2; j_call: TRBJ2-1; clone_size: NA; d_call: NA; cdr3_nt: TGTGCCAGCAGCTTAGGAGATCTGGACAATGAGCAGTTCTTC; cdr3_aa: CASSLGDLDNEQFF
v_call: TRBV19; j_call: TRBJ1-1; clone_size: NA; d_call: NA; cdr3_nt: TGTGCCAGTAGTATTGATATTCTCGGGACATCGTTCATGAACACTGAAGCTTTCTTT; cdr3_aa: CASSIDILGTSFMNTEAFF
v_call: TRBV6-2/TRBV6-3; j_call: TRBJ1-6; clone_size: NA; d_call: TRBD1; cdr3_nt: TGTGCCAGCAGTTACTTCCCGGGACAGAAAGCCCCCAGGGATTCACCCCTCCACTTT; cdr3_aa: CASSYFPGQKAPRDSPLHF
v_call: TRBV4-3; j_call: TRBJ1-1; clone_size: NA; d_call: TRBD1; cdr3_nt: TGCGCCAGCAGCCCAGACAGGGGGCGGGAAAGAACTGAAGCTTTCTTT; cdr3_aa: CASSPDRGRERTEAFF
v_call: TRBV9; j_call: TRBJ2-3; clone_size: NA; d_call: TRBD2; cdr3_nt: TGTGCCAGCAGCGTAGGTCTAGCGGGGGGATACACAGATACGCAGTATTTT; cdr3_aa: CASSVGLAGGYTDTQYF
v_call: TRBV6-5; j_call: TRBJ1-6; clone_size: NA; d_call: NA; cdr3_nt: TGTGCCAGCAGTTACTTCGGGAGCTCCTATAATTCACCCCTCCACTTT; cdr3_aa: CASSYFGSSYNSPLHF
v_call: TRBV29-1; j_call: TRBJ1-2; clone_size: NA; d_call: NA; cdr3_nt: TGCAGCGCGACCGGGACATCGGATGGCTACACCTTC; cdr3_aa: CSATGTSDGYTF
v_call: TRBV29-1; j_call: TRBJ1-1; clone_size: NA; d_call: TRBD1; cdr3_nt: TGCAGCGTTGAAGATCGCACAGGGGGCCGGGGCACTGAAGCTTTCTTT; cdr3_aa: CSVEDRTGGRGTEAFF
v_call: TRBV12-5; j_call: TRBJ2-3; clone_size: NA; d_call: TRBD2; cdr3_nt: TGTGCTAGCGGTACGTCTGGACTAGCACACGCAGATACGCAGTATTTT; cdr3_aa: CASGTSGLAHADTQYF
v_call: TRBV30; j_call: TRBJ1-1; clone_size: NA; d_call: NA; cdr3_nt: TGTGCCTGGAGTGCAGGGTGGGGAGCTTTCTTT; cdr3_aa: CAWSAGWGAFF
v_call: TRBV12-3/TRBV12-4; j_call: TRBJ1-1; clone_size: NA; d_call: NA; cdr3_nt: TGTGCCAGCAGCGGCTCAGGGAACACTGAAGCTTTCTTT; cdr3_aa: CASSGSGNTEAFF
v_call: TRBV7-2; j_call: TRBJ2-7; clone_size: NA; d_call: NA; cdr3_nt: TGTGCCAGCAGCTTAGGATACCGGGGTAGCTCCTACGAGCAGTACTTC; cdr3_aa: CASSLGYRGSSYEQYF
v_call: TRBV14; j_call: TRBJ1-5; clone_size: NA; d_call: TRBD1; cdr3_nt: TGTGCCAGCAGCCAAGTGTTGGACAGGGGCGCGACCTATCAGCCCCAGCATTTT; cdr3_aa: CASSQVLDRGATYQPQHF
v_call: TRBV7-9; j_call: TRBJ1-1; clone_size: NA; d_call: NA; cdr3_nt: TGTGCCAGCAGCTCGGAAGGGAGGGGGAACACTGAAGCTTTCTTT; cdr3_aa: CASSSEGRGNTEAFF
v_call: TRBV7-6; j_call: TRBJ1-4; clone_size: NA; d_call: TRBD1; cdr3_nt: TGTGCCAGCAGCCTGGGACAGGGGATCACTAATGAAAAACTGTTTTTT; cdr3_aa: CASSLGQGITNEKLFF
v_call: TRBV5-4; j_call: TRBJ1-2; clone_size: NA; d_call: TRBD1; cdr3_nt: TGTGCCAGCAGCCCTACCGGGACAGGGGACTATGGCTACACCTTC; cdr3_aa: CASSPTGTGDYGYTF
v_call: TRBV6-2/TRBV6-3; j_call: TRBJ2-3; clone_size: NA; d_call: TRBD2; cdr3_nt: TGTGCCAGCAGTCTTACCCGGAGCGGGGGGGCCACAGATACGCAGTATTTT; cdr3_aa: CASSLTRSGGATDTQYF
v_call: TRBV27; j_call: TRBJ2-2; clone_size: NA; d_call: NA; cdr3_nt: TGTGCCAGCCGTACAGGGTGGCACACCGGGGAGCTGTTTTTT; cdr3_aa: CASRTGWHTGELFF
v_call: TRBV29-1; j_call: TRBJ2-1; clone_size: NA; d_call: TRBD2; cdr3_nt: TGCAGCGTTGGAGGTAGCGGGACGAGCTCCTACAATGAGCAGTTCTTC; cdr3_aa: CSVGGSGTSSYNEQFF
v_call: TRBV5-1; j_call: TRBJ1-5; clone_size: NA; d_call: NA; cdr3_nt: TGCGCCAGCAGCTCCTCACCGGATCAGCCCCAGCATTTT; cdr3_aa: CASSSSPDQPQHF